Shown below are 15 T cell receptor beta chains from a single sample sequenced in a study of a mutant IDH1 vaccine in newly diagnosed glioma. Their recognized antigens are unknown. The time point denotes: week 23, last vaccination. In the vaccine, a single dose held 300 ug of the mutant IDH1 20-mer peptide, along with topical imiquimod. Repertoires were generated with immunoSEQ multiplex PCR, while TCRdb's copy carries only in-frame clones and drops some. The table has around 55,000 clones, approximately 80% seen once. Here the sequenced sample was PBMCs, taken from a glioma patient whose treatment included an IDH1 peptide vaccine. The receptors here all came from a man aged 35 to 55 with glioma.

The chain employs TRBV15 and TRBJ1-5; D is unresolved. This CDR3 has 13 residues. Germline loops: CDR1 LNHNV, CDR2 YYDKDF (reference sequence). Trimming took 0 bases from V and 7 from J, leaving 7 bases between them. In nucleotides, the CDR3 is TGTGCCACCAGCAGAGAGCCACGGCAGCCCCAGCATTTT. This sequence encodes CATSREPRQPQHF.

In this sample, this clone turned up a few times. The chain employs TRBV13 and TRBJ2-7, with 7 positions matching TRBD1. Germline lookup yields CDR1 PRHDT and CDR2 FYEKMQ (reference sequence). The CDR3 is 15 residues long. J gave up 3 bases and V 7 bases, and 12 bases lay outside the gene matches. CDR3 coding DNA: TGTGCCAGCAACGAAAAGACAGGGTCAAGCTACGAGCAGTACTTC. It specifies CASNEKTGSSYEQYF. The variable domain in full, completed from reference TRBV13 and TRBJ2-7, reads AAGVIQSPRHLIKEKRETATLKCYPIPRHDTVYWYQQGPGQDPQFLISFYEKMQSDKGSIPDRFSAQQFSDYHSELNMSSLELGDSALYFCASNEKTGSSYEQYFGPGTRLTVT.

This clone has a handful of counts. The chain is built from TRBV2 and TRBJ1-5; D possibly corresponds to TRBD1 (5 bases). With 9 bases removed from V and 2 bases from J, the gap between germline ends came to 20 bases. Germline V gives CDR1 SNHLY, CDR2 FYNNEI. The CDR3 extends over 16 amino acids. The CDR3 nucleotides are TGTGCCAGTACTCCCGCCCGAGGGACTGGCAATCAGCCCCAGCATTTT. This translates into CASTPARGTGNQPQHF.

This sequence joins TRBV12-2 and TRBJ2-7; the D segment call TRBD1 is taken from the table without a DNA check. TRBV12-2 is given as a pseudogene. This CDR3 is built from 15 residues. The CDR3 DNA reads TGTGCAAGTCGCTCAAAGGGGGACATCTCCTACGAGCAGTACTTC. Its translation is CASRSKGDISYEQYF.

The chain has TRBV6-6 and TRBJ1-2; D perhaps matches TRBD1 (6 bases). The V end was cut by 2 bases, the J end by 8 bases, with 12 bases between. CDR1 is MNHNY, CDR2 SVGAGI, per germline (reference sequence). The CDR3 totals 13 residues. The chain's CDR3 is CASSYVQGRGYTF. CDR3 coding DNA: TGTGCCAGCAGTTACGTCCAGGGGAGAGGCTACACCTTC.

This clone turned up a few times. The chain couples TRBV6-6 to TRBJ2-7; maybe TRBD1 (6 bases). V dropped 4 bases and J dropped 1 base, with 14 bases sitting between them. Germline V gives CDR1 MNHNY, CDR2 SVGAGI (reference sequence). The CDR3 contains 15 residues. For the CDR3, the DNA is TGTGCCAGCAGTTCCGCCGCAACAGGGTCCTACGAGCAGTACTTC. It specifies CASSSAATGSYEQYF.

There are a few counts of this clone. This chain joins TRBV7-2 and TRBJ1-6; D is unresolved. CDR3 length: 14 residues. V was trimmed by 1 base and J by 8 bases, leaving 9 bases between them. The germline CDR1 and CDR2 sequences are SGHTA and FQGNSA. CDR3 nucleotides: TGTGCCAGCAGCTTAGGCGGCGTCGATTCACCCCTCCACTTT. Encoded protein: CASSLGGVDSPLHF.

The genes are TRBV4-1 and TRBJ2-7; D is undetermined. The CDR3 is 15 amino acids. Trimming took off 0 bases at V and 2 bases at J, with 11 bases between the two ends. In germline, CDR1 is MGHRA, CDR2 YSYEKL. CDR3 in amino acids: CASSQDQVATYEQYF. The CDR3 DNA is TGCGCCAGCAGCCAAGATCAGGTTGCCACCTACGAGCAGTACTTC.

The chain carries TRBV18 and TRBJ2-1; D perhaps matches TRBD2 (6 bases). This CDR3 has 16 amino acids. V shed 3 bases and J shed 12 bases, with 24 bases lying between them. In germline, CDR1 is KGHSH, CDR2 LQKENI. The CDR3: CASSPGVGDGKRVQFF. For the CDR3, the DNA is TGTGCCAGCTCACCGGGCGTGGGGGACGGGAAGCGGGTGCAGTTCTTC.

This rearrangement joins TRBV5-1 to TRBJ1-1, with D possibly matching TRBD1 (6 bases). Trimming removed 1 base from V and 4 bases from J, with 11 bases in between. The CDR3 extends over 14 amino acids. The germline CDR1 and CDR2 sequences are SGHRS and YFSETQ. The CDR3 nucleotides read TGCGCCAGCAGCTTGTTACAGGGCAGCACTGAAGCTTTCTTT. Its translation is CASSLLQGSTEAFF.

The chain joins TRBV4-1 to TRBJ2-1; 7 bases align to TRBD2. Germline V gene sequence: CDR1 MGHRA, CDR2 YSYEKL. J gave up 7 bases and V 1 base, and 1 base lay outside the gene matches. This CDR3 has 13 residues. The CDR3 region has the DNA TGCGCCAGCAGCCAAGGGGGGGGGAATGAGCAGTTCTTC. Translated: CASSQGGGNEQFF.

The chain recombines TRBV11-2 with TRBJ2-7; a possible D gene is TRBD1 (7 bases). CDR1 SGHAT and CDR2 FQNNGV come from the germline V gene. V was cut by 5 bases and J by 3 bases, with 14 bases left in between. CDR3 length: 14 amino acids. The CDR3 sequence: CASSMRQGGYEQYF. The CDR3 nucleotides read TGTGCCAGCAGCATGAGACAGGGAGGCTACGAGCAGTACTTC.

The chain uses TRBV29-1 and TRBJ1-1; D is unresolved. V was trimmed by 7 bases and J by 2 bases, leaving 17 bases between them. Germline V CDR1 and CDR2: SQVTM, ANQGSEA. This CDR3 contains 14 residues. The CDR3 region is CSGTYRKANTEAFF. CDR3 coding DNA: TGCAGCGGGACTTATAGGAAGGCTAACACTGAAGCTTTCTTT.

In its sample, this clone is medium-sized. V and J are TRBV19 and TRBJ1-1, with 11 bases aligning to TRBD1. Germline CDR1 reads LNHDA; CDR2 reads SQIVND (reference sequence). The CDR3 consists of 13 residues. Trimming took 5 bases from V and 8 from J; bases not matched to a gene: 4. CDR3 in DNA: TGTGCCAGTAGTTGGACAGGGGGCGCGGAAGCTTTCTTT. Encoded protein: CASSWTGGAEAFF.

The V gene is TRBV13, the J gene TRBJ2-7; the D gene could be TRBD1 or TRBD2 (6 bases each). CDR3 size: 15 residues. Trimming took 1 base from V and 7 from J, leaving 17 bases between them. Germline lookup yields CDR1 PRHDT and CDR2 FYEKMQ (reference sequence). CDR3 loop: CASSLVKQGGREQYF. The CDR3 DNA follows: TGTGCCAGCAGCTTAGTCAAACAGGGAGGTAGGGAGCAGTACTTC.